This T cell receptor beta chain derives from a study of tumor-infiltrating lymphocytes in localized non-small cell lung cancer. Study background: Each patient gave resected tumor and non-adjacent uninvolved lung tissue.

The table lists this clone with a few counts. Antigen specificity is unknown. Sequenced by immunoSEQ multiplex PCR; TCRdb stores in-frame clones only, minus some. The repertoire holds 21,000 or so clones, with around 73% as singletons. Findings and limits, study-wide: T-cell fraction did not differ between immunotypes IM1 and IM2.

Trimming left V 5 bases short and J 0 bases short, with 22 bases between. Germline CDR1 reads SQVTM; CDR2 reads ANQGSEA. There are 18 residues in the CDR3. The sequenced sample consisted of lung tumor tissue. This sequence originates from a human donor with non-small cell lung cancer. The V and J genes are TRBV29-1 and TRBJ2-2; the D call may be TRBD1 or TRBD2 (7 bases each). CDR3 sequence: CSVKGPMGRGPNTGELFF. CDR3 sequence (DNA): TGCAGCGTTAAAGGCCCCATGGGGAGGGGGCCGAACACCGGGGAGCTGTTTTTT.